The 19 T cell receptor beta chains below all came from one sample that was sequenced in a study of T cell responses to AZD1222 COVID-19 vaccine. Method: immunoSEQ multiplex PCR; TCRdb's copy keeps in-frame clones and lacks some. The data hold about 91,000 clones, with approximately 90% observed a single time. Sequences were derived from peripheral blood, sampled on day 0 of AZD1222 vaccination. The receptors here all came from an adult in good health.

The chain joins TRBV7-7 to TRBJ2-5; 8 bases agree with TRBD1. V trimming: 5 bases; J trimming: 0 bases; junction bases outside the gene matches: 2. There are 14 residues in the CDR3. Germline V gives CDR1 SSHAT, CDR2 FNYEAQ (reference sequence). CDR3 sequence reads: CASSGGQDQETQYF. The CDR3 DNA reads TGTGCCAGCAGCGGGGGACAGGACCAAGAGACCCAGTACTTC.

This chain uses TRBV6-5 with TRBJ1-5; tentatively, D is TRBD1 (6 bases). Trimming stripped 5 bases from V and 6 bases from J, with 11 bases between. CDR3 length: 13 residues. Looked up from germline, CDR1 is MNHEY and CDR2 is SVGAGI. The CDR3 nucleotides read TGTGCCAGCAGTCCTACAGGGATTCAGCCCCAGCATTTT. It specifies CASSPTGIQPQHF.

The sample holds a few counts of this clone. CDR3 DNA: TGTGCCTGGAGCTTCTTGACAGGCCAGGATGAAAAACTGTTTTTT. Translated, it gives CAWSFLTGQDEKLFF. This chain connects TRBV30 to TRBJ1-4; tentative D call: TRBD1 (6 bases). The CDR3 sequence is 15 residues long. Per the germline V gene, CDR1 is GTSNPN and CDR2 is SVGIG (reference sequence). Trimming shortened V by 3 bases and J by 6 bases, and 17 bases separated the two germline ends. The complete variable domain, with remaining parts taken from reference TRBV30 and TRBJ1-4, reads SQTIHQWPATLVQPVGSPLSLECTVEGTSNPNLYWYRQAAGRGLQLLFYSVGIGQISSEVPQNLSASRPQDRQFILSSKKLLLSDSGFYLCAWSFLTGQDEKLFFGSGTQLSVL.

This chain links TRBV27 with TRBJ2-2; D ambiguous. CDR3 size: 13 residues. CDR1 and CDR2 (germline): MNHEY, SMNVEV (reference sequence). Trimming left V 10 bases short and J 0 bases short, with 9 bases between. CDR3 sequence reads: CATTNPNTGELFF. The CDR3 DNA is TGTGCCACTACGAACCCGAACACCGGGGAGCTGTTTTTT.

This chain links TRBV11-3 with TRBJ2-1, with D perhaps matching TRBD2 (6 bases). This CDR3 is 14 amino acids long. CDR1 is SGHNT, CDR2 YENEEA, per germline. V gave up 1 base and J gave up 4 bases, with 8 bases separating them. The DNA of the CDR3 is TGTGCCAGCAGCTTAGCTAGCGTTTACAATGAGCAGTTCTTC. Amino acids: CASSLASVYNEQFF.

This chain uses TRBV6-5 with TRBJ1-1, with 8 bases fitting TRBD1. Germline values: CDR1 MNHEY, CDR2 SVGAGI. The V segment lost 6 bases and the J segment 6 bases; nucleotides outside the gene matches: 9. The CDR3 totals 14 residues. CDR3 loop: CASRPGQGSSEAFF. For the CDR3, the DNA is TGTGCCAGCAGACCCGGACAGGGTTCTTCTGAAGCTTTCTTT.

The chain recombines TRBV4-3 with TRBJ1-2; no clear D. In germline, CDR1 is LGHNA, CDR2 YSLEER. V lost 8 bases and J lost 6, with 22 bases in between. The CDR3 runs 15 residues. The CDR3 DNA sequence: TGCGCCAGCTCCGTAATAGGGTACCAGCGCGATGGCTACACCTTC. Translating it yields CASSVIGYQRDGYTF.

The CDR3 sequence is CASSTARGRSEVTF. In nucleotides, the CDR3 is TGTGCCAGCTCGACGGCCAGGGGGCGCTCGGAAGTCACCTTC. The chain recombines TRBV7-2 with TRBJ1-2; 8 positions match TRBD1. Germline trimming cut 8 bases from V and 13 bases from J; bases unmatched to any gene: 18. Per germline, CDR1 SGHTA and CDR2 FQGNSA. The CDR3 totals 14 residues.

J is TRBJ2-2 and V is TRBV6-1; possible D gene TRBD1, 6 bases. The ends were cut back, 3 bases at V and 0 bases at J, with 8 bases in the middle. This CDR3 spans 15 amino acids. The germline gives CDR1 MNHNS, CDR2 SASEGT. The CDR3 protein is CASSDRGPNTGELFF. The CDR3, as DNA: TGTGCCAGCAGTGACAGGGGCCCGAACACCGGGGAGCTGTTTTTT.

The chain links TRBV18 to TRBJ1-2; 9 positions match TRBD1. Germline CDR1 reads KGHSH; CDR2 reads LQKENI. The V and J ends lost 3 bases and 3 bases, in that order; junction bases with no gene match: 5. The CDR3 spans 15 residues. CDR3 sequence reads: CASSPGTGIDYGYTF. For the CDR3, the DNA is TGTGCCAGCTCACCCGGGACAGGGATCGACTATGGCTACACCTTC. The variable domain in full, completed from reference TRBV18 and TRBJ1-2, reads NAGVMQNPRHLVRRRGQEARLRCSPMKGHSHVYWYRQLPEEGLKFMVYLQKENIIDESGMPKERFSAEFPKEGPSILRIQQVVRGDSAAYFCASSPGTGIDYGYTFGSGTRLTVV.

J is TRBJ1-1 and V is TRBV5-4; no reliable D call. Germline CDR1 is SGHNT and CDR2 is YYREEE (reference sequence). The CDR3 consists of 15 residues. V was pared by 0 bases and J by 0 bases, with 9 bases between. CDR3 coding DNA: TGTGCCAGCAGCTTGGGCGCAGAAATGAACACTGAAGCTTTCTTT. This codes for CASSLGAEMNTEAFF.

This sequence joins TRBV6-2 or TRBV6-3 and TRBJ1-5, with D perhaps TRBD1 (5 bases). The CDR3 is 14 residues long. The germline V gene encodes CDR1 MNHEY and CDR2 SVGEGT. V lost 1 base to trimming and J lost 7 bases, with 11 bases between them. This CDR3 is CASSYFLAGQPQHF. The CDR3 DNA is TGTGCCAGCAGTTACTTCCTCGCAGGGCAGCCCCAGCATTTT.

The chain joins TRBV4-3 to TRBJ1-2; D ambiguous. Trimming removed 4 bases at V and 2 bases at J, with 11 bases between. The CDR3 is 14 residues long. Germline V gene data show CDR1 as LGHNA and CDR2 as YSLEER. Here the CDR3 DNA reads TGCGCCAGCAGCCCCCTGGGAGACAACTATGGCTACACCTTC. The encoded protein is CASSPLGDNYGYTF.

This clone was found a few times. V gene TRBV5-1 combines with J gene TRBJ1-1, with TRBD1 as a possible D gene (6 bases). Germline V CDR1 and CDR2: SGHRS, YFSETQ. The CDR3 runs to 13 residues. The V end lost 4 bases, the J end lost 3 bases, and 10 bases lay between the germline ends. The CDR3 region is CASSGTQYTEAFF. The DNA for the CDR3 is TGCGCCAGCAGCGGGACACAGTACACTGAAGCTTTCTTT.

The chain joins TRBV7-2 to TRBJ1-2; D is ambiguous. The CDR3 extends over 15 amino acids. In germline, CDR1 is SGHTA, CDR2 FQGNSA. V lost 1 base, J lost 0 bases, and 9 bases lay in between. Here the CDR3 reads CASSLVPGTNYGYTF. The CDR3 region has the DNA TGTGCCAGCAGCTTAGTTCCGGGTACTAACTATGGCTACACCTTC.

The genes are TRBV5-4 and TRBJ1-4; no firm D call. The ends were cut back, 1 base at V and 0 bases at J, with 4 bases in the middle. The germline gives CDR1 SGHNT, CDR2 YYREEE (reference sequence). CDR3 length equals 14 residues. The CDR3 bases are TGTGCCAGCAGCTTGCAGGCAACTAATGAAAAACTGTTTTTT. Translation: CASSLQATNEKLFF.

The J gene is TRBJ2-3, the V gene TRBV2, with D perhaps matching TRBD1 (7 bases). CDR1 is SNHLY and CDR2 is FYNNEI in the germline V gene. Trimming shortened V by 6 bases and J by 4 bases, and 17 bases separated the two germline ends. The CDR3 is 15 residues long. The CDR3 loop reads CASRRQGGGPDTQYF. DNA of the CDR3: TGTGCCAGCAGGCGTCAGGGGGGTGGGCCAGATACGCAGTATTTT. The full variable domain, its missing parts supplied by reference TRBV2 and TRBJ2-3, is EPEVTQTPSHQVTQMGQEVILRCVPISNHLYFYWYRQILGQKVEFLVSFYNNEISEKSEIFDDQFSVERPDGSNFTLKIRSTKLEDSAMYFCASRRQGGGPDTQYFGPGTRLTVL.

The chain carries TRBV6-5 and TRBJ1-4, with 8 bases fitting TRBD1. Germline CDR1 MNHEY, CDR2 SVGAGI. The CDR3 sequence is 14 residues long. With 6 bases clipped from V and 6 bases from J, the junction kept 6 bases outside the gene matches. Here the CDR3 DNA reads TGTGCCAGCAGGGCGACAGGGGTTGATGAAAAACTGTTTTTT. Its protein product is CASRATGVDEKLFF.

This chain's CDR3 is CASSVEAGEKLFF. CDR3 coding DNA: TGTGCCAGCAGCGTAGAGGCAGGTGAAAAACTGTTTTTT. The chain employs TRBV9 and TRBJ1-4; D is undetermined. The CDR3 length is 13 residues. Germline values: CDR1 SGDLS, CDR2 YYNGEE. V lost 0 bases, J lost 7 bases, and 7 bases lay in between.